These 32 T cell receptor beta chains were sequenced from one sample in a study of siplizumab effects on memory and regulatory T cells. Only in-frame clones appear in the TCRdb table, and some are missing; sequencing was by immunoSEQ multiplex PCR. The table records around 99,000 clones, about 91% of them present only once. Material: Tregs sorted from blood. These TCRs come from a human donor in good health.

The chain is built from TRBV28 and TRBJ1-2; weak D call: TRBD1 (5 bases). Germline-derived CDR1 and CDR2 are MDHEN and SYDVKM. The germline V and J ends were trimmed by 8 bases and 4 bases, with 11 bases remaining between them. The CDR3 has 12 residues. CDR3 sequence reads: CASGQGGYGYTF. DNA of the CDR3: TGTGCCAGCGGCCAGGGAGGCTATGGCTACACCTTC.

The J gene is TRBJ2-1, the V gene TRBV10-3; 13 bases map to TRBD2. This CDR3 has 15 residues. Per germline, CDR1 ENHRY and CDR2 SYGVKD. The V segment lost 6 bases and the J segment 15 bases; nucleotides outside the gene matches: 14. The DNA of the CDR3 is TGTGCCATCAGCTTAGAAGGGGGGACTAGCGGGATGCGGTTCTTC. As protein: CAISLEGGTSGMRFF.

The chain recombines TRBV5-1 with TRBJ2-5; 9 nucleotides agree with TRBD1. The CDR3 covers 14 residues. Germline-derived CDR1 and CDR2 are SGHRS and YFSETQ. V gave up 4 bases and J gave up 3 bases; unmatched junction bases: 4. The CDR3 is CASSGQGKKETQYF. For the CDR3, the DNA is TGCGCCAGCAGCGGACAGGGGAAGAAAGAGACCCAGTACTTC.

The CDR3 spells CASGDRGGYGYTF. The CDR3 DNA sequence: TGTGCCAGCGGGGACAGGGGAGGCTATGGCTACACCTTC. The J gene is TRBJ1-2, the V gene TRBV21-1; the table names TRBD1, a call not compared with the DNA. TRBV21-1 is designated a pseudogene. The CDR3 contains 13 residues.

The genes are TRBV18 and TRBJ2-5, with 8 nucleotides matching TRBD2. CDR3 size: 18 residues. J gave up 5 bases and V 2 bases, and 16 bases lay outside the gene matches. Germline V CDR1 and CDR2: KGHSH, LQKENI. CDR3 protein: CASSPGTSGEGYWETQYF. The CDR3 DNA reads TGTGCCAGCTCACCAGGAACTAGCGGAGAAGGGTATTGGGAGACCCAGTACTTC.

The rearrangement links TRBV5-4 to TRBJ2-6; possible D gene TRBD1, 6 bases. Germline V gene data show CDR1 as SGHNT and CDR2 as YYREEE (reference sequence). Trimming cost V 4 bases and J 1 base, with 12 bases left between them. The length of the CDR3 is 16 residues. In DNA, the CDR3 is TGTGCCAGCAGCCCGAGGACAGTTTCTGGGGCCAACGTCCTGACTTTC. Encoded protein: CASSPRTVSGANVLTF.

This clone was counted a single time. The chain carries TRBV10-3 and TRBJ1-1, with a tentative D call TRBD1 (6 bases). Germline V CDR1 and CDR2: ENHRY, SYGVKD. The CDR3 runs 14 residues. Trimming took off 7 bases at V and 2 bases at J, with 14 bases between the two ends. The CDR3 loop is CAIIPDSLNTEAFF. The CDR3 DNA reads TGTGCCATCATCCCGGACAGCCTTAACACTGAAGCTTTCTTT.

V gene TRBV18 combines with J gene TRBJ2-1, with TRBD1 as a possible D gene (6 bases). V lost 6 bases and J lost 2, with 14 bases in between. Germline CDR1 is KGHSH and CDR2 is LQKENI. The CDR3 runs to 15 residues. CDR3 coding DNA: TGTGCCAGCTCCCCCCAGGGGACCCCCTACAATGAGCAGTTCTTC. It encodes CASSPQGTPYNEQFF.

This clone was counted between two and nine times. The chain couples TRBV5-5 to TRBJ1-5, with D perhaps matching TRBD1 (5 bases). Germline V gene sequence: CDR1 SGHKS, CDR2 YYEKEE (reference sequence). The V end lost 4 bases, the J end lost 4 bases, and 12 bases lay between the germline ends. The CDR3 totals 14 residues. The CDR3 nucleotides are TGTGCCAGCAGCCGCAGTAGGGGTAATCAGCCCCAGCATTTT. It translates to CASSRSRGNQPQHF.

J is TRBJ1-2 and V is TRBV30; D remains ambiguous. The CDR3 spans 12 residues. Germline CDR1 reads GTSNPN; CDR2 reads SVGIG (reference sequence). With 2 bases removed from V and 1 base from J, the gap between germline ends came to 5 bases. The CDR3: CAWSTLNYGYTF. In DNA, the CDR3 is TGTGCCTGGAGTACACTTAACTATGGCTACACCTTC. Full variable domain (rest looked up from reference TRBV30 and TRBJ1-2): SQTIHQWPATLVQPVGSPLSLECTVEGTSNPNLYWYRQAAGRGLQLLFYSVGIGQISSEVPQNLSASRPQDRQFILSSKKLLLSDSGFYLCAWSTLNYGYTFGSGTRLTVV.

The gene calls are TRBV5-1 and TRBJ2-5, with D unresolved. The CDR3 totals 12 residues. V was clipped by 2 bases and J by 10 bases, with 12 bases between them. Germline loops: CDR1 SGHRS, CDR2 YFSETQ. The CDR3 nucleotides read TGCGCCAGCAGCTTTGAACCCTCAGGCCAGTACTTC. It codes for CASSFEPSGQYF.

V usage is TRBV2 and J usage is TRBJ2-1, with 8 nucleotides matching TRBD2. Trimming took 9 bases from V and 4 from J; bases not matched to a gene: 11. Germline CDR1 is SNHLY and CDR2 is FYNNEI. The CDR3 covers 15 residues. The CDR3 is CASTVSSGNYNEQFF. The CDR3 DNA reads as TGTGCCAGTACAGTTAGTAGCGGGAATTACAATGAGCAGTTCTTC.

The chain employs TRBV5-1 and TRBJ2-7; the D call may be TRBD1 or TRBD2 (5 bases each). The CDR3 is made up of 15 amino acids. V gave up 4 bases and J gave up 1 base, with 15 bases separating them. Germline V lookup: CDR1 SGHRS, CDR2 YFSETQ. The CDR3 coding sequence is TGCGCCAGCAGCCGAACGAGGGACGGATCCTACGAGCAGTACTTC. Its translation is CASSRTRDGSYEQYF.

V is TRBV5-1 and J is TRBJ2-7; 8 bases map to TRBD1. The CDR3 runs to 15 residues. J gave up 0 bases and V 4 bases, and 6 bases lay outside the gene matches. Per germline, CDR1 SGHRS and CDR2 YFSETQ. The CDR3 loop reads CASSVWTGSSYEQYF. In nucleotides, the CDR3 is TGCGCCAGCAGCGTATGGACAGGGAGCTCCTACGAGCAGTACTTC.

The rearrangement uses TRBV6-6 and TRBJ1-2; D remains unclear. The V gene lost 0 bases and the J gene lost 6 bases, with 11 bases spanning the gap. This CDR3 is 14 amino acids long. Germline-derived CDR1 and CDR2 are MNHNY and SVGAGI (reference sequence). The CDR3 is CASSYSVTLNGYTF. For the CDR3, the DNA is TGTGCCAGCAGTTACTCAGTAACACTGAATGGCTACACCTTC.

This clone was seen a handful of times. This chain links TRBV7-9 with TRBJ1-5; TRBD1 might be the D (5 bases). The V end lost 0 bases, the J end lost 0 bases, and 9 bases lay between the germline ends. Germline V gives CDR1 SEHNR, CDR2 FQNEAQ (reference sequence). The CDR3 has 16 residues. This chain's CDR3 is CASSLATVYSNQPQHF. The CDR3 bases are TGTGCCAGCAGCTTAGCGACAGTCTATAGCAATCAGCCCCAGCATTTT.

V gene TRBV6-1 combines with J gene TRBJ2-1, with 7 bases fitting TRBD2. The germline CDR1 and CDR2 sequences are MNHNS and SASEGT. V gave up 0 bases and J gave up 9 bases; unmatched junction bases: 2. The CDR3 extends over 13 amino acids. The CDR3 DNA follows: TGTGCCAGCAGTGAAGCCAGGGAGGGTGAGCAGTTCTTC. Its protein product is CASSEAREGEQFF.

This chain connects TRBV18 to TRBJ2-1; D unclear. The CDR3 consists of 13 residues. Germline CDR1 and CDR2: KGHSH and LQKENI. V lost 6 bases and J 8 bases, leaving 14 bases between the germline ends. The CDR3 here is CASSLGMADEQFF. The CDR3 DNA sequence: TGTGCCAGCTCCCTCGGTATGGCGGATGAGCAGTTCTTC.

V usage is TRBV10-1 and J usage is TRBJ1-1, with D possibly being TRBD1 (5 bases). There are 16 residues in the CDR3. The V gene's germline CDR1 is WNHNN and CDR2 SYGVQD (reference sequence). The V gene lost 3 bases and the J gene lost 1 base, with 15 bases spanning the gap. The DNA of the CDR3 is TGCGCCAGCAGTGAACTGGGGGGAAGCCGGAACACTGAAGCTTTCTTT. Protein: CASSELGGSRNTEAFF.

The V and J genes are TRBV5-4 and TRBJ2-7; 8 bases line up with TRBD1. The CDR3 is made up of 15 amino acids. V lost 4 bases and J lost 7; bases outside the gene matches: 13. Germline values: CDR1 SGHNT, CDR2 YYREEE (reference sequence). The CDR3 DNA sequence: TGTGCCAGCAGCGATAGGACAGGGCTAGGGGGGGAGCAGTACTTC. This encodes CASSDRTGLGGEQYF.

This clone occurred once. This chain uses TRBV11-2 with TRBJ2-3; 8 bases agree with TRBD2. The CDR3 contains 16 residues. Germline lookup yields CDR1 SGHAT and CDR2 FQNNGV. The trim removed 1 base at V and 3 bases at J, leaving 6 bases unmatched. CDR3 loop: CASSLGFRGGTDTQYF. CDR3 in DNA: TGTGCCAGCAGCTTAGGGTTTCGGGGGGGGACAGATACGCAGTATTTT.

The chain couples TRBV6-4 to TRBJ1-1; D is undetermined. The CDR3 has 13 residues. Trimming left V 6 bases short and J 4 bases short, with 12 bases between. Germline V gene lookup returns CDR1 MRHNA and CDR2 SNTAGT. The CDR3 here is CASSLETSTEAFF. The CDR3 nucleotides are TGTGCCAGCAGCCTCGAGACCTCCACTGAAGCTTTCTTT.

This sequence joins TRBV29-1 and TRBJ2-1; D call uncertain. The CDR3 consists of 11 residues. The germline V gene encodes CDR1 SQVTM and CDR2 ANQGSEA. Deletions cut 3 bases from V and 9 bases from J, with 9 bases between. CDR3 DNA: TGCAGCGTTGACCCCACCACTGAGCAGTTCTTC. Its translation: CSVDPTTEQFF.

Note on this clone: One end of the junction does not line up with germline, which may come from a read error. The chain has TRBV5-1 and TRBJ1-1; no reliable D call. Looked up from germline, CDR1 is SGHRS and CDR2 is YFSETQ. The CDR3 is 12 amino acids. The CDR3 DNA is TGCGCCAGCCGCTTGGGGAACACTGAAGCTTTCTTT. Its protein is CASRLGNTEAFF.

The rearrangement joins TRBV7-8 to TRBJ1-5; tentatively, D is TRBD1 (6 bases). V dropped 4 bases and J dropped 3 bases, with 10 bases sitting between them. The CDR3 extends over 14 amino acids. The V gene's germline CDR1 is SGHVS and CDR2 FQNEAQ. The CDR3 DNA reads TGTGCCAGCAGCTCGGACAGCTACAATCAGCCCCAGCATTTT. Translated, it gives CASSSDSYNQPQHF.

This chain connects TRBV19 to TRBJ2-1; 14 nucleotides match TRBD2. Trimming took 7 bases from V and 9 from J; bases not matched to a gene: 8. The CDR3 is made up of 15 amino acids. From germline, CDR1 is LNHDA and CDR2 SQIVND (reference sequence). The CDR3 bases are TGTGCCAGTAATACCGGGACTAGCGGGGGAGGTGAGCAGTTCTTC. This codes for CASNTGTSGGGEQFF.

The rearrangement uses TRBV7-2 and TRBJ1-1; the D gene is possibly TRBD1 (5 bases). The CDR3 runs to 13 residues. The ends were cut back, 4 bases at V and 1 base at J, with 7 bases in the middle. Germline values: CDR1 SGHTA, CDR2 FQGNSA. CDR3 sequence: CASSWGGNTEAFF. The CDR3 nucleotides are TGTGCCAGCAGCTGGGGGGGGAACACTGAAGCTTTCTTT.

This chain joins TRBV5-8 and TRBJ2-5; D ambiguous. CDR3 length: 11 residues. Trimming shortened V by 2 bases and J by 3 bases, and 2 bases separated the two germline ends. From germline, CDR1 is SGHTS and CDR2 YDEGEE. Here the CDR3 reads CASSFEETQYF. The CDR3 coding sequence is TGTGCCAGCAGCTTTGAAGAGACCCAGTACTTC.

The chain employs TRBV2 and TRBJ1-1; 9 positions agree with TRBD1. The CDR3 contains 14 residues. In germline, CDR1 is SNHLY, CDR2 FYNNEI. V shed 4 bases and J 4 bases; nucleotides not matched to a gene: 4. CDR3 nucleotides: TGTGCCAGCAGTGTCCGGGACAGGGCCACTGAAGCTTTCTTT. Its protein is CASSVRDRATEAFF.

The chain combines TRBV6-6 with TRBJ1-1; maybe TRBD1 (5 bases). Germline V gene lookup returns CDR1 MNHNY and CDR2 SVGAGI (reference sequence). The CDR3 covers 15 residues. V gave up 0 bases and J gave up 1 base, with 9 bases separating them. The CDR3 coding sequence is TGTGCCAGCAGTTACTCGCCAGGGCAGAACACTGAAGCTTTCTTT. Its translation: CASSYSPGQNTEAFF.

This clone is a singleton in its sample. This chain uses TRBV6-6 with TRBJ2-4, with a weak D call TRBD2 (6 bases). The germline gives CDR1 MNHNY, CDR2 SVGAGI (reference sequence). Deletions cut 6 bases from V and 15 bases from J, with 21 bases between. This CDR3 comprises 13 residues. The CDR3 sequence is CASRRRWTEGLYF. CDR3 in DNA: TGTGCCAGCAGGCGGCGGTGGACGGAGGGGCTGTACTTC.

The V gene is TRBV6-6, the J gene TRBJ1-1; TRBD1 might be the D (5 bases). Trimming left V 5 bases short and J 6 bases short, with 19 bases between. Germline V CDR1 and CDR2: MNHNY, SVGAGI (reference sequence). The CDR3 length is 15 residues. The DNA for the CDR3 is TGTGCCAGCAGTCAAGGGGTTAAGGTGGGGGCTGAAGCTTTCTTT. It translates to CASSQGVKVGAEAFF.